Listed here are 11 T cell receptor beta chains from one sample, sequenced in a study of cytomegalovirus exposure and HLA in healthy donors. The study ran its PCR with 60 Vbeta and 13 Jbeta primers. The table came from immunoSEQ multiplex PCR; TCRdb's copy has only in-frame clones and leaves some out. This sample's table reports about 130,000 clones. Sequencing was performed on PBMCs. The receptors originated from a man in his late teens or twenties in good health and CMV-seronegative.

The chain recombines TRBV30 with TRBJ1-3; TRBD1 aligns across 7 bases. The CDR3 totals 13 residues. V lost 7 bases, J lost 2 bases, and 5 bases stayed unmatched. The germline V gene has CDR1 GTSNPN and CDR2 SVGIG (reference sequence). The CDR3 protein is CASYTGAGNTIYF. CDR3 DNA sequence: TGTGCCTCCTACACAGGGGCTGGAAACACCATATATTTT.

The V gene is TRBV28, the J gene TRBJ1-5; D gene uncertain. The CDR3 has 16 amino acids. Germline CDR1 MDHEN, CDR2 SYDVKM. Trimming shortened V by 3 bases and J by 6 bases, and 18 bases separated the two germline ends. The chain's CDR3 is CASSFPGPVRGQPQHF. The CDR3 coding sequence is TGTGCCAGCAGTTTCCCCGGTCCGGTGAGAGGTCAGCCCCAGCATTTT.

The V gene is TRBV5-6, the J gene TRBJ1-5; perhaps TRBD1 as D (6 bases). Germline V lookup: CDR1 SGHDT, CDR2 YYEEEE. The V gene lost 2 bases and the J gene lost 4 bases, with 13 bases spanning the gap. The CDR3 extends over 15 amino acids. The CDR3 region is CASSLMAGANQPQHF. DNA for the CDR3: TGTGCCAGCAGCTTAATGGCAGGGGCTAATCAGCCCCAGCATTTT.

CDR3 sequence: CASSWTGTGDSPLHF. The CDR3 nucleotides read TGTGCCAGCAGCTGGACCGGGACAGGCGATTCACCCCTCCACTTT. This rearrangement joins TRBV7-3 to TRBJ1-6; 8 bases are shared with TRBD1. The CDR3 is 15 residues long. Trimming took 4 bases from V and 8 from J; bases not matched to a gene: 7. Germline-derived CDR1 and CDR2 are SGHTA and FQGTGA.

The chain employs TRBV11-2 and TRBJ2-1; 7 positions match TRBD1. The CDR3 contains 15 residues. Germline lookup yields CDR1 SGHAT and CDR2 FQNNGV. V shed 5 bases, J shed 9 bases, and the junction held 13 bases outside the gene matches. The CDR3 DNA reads TGTGCCAGCAGCCCCCGGGACAGACAGCAGGCTGAGCAGTTCTTC. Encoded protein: CASSPRDRQQAEQFF.

The CDR3 is CASSSGLAAAYEQYF. The CDR3 DNA follows: TGTGCCAGCAGTTCCGGACTAGCGGCCGCCTACGAGCAGTACTTC. V gene TRBV27 combines with J gene TRBJ2-7, with TRBD2 matching over 10 bases. Germline assignment: CDR1 MNHEY and CDR2 SMNVEV (reference sequence). This CDR3 contains 15 residues. The junction had 5 bases not matched to a gene; V was cut back by 4 bases and J by 2 bases.

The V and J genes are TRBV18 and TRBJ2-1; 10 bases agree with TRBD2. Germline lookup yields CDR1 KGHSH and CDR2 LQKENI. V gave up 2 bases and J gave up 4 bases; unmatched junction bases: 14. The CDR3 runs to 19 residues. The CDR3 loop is CASSPLDSGGARTYNEQFF. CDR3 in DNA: TGTGCCAGCTCACCATTGGACAGCGGGGGGGCCCGAACTTACAATGAGCAGTTCTTC.

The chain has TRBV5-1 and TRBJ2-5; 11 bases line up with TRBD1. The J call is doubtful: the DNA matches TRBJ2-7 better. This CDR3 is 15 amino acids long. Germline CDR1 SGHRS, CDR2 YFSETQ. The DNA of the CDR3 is TGCGCCAGCAGCTTGGCCGGGACAGGGGGCTACGAGCAGTACTTC. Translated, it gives CASSLAGTGGYEQYF.

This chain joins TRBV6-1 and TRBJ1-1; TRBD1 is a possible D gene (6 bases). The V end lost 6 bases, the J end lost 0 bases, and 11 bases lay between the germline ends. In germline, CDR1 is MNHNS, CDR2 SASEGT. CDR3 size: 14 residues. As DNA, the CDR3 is TGTGCCAGCAGAACCAGGGGATTGAACACTGAAGCTTTCTTT. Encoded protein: CASRTRGLNTEAFF.

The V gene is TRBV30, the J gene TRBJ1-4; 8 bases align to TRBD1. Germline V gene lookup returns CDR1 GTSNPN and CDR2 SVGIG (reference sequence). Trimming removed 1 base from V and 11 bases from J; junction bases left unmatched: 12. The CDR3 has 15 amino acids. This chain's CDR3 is CAWSGGTGLTLKLFF. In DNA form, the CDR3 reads TGTGCCTGGAGTGGAGGGACAGGCCTAACTTTGAAACTGTTTTTT. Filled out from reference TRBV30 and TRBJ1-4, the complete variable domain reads SQTIHQWPATLVQPVGSPLSLECTVEGTSNPNLYWYRQAAGRGLQLLFYSVGIGQISSEVPQNLSASRPQDRQFILSSKKLLLSDSGFYLCAWSGGTGLTLKLFFGSGTQLSVL.

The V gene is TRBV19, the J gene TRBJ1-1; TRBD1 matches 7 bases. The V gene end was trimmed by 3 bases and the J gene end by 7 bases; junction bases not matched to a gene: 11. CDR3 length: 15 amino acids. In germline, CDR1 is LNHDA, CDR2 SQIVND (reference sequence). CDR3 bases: TGTGCCAGTAGTATTGCCATGGGACAGCCAGATGAAGCTTTCTTT. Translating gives CASSIAMGQPDEAFF.